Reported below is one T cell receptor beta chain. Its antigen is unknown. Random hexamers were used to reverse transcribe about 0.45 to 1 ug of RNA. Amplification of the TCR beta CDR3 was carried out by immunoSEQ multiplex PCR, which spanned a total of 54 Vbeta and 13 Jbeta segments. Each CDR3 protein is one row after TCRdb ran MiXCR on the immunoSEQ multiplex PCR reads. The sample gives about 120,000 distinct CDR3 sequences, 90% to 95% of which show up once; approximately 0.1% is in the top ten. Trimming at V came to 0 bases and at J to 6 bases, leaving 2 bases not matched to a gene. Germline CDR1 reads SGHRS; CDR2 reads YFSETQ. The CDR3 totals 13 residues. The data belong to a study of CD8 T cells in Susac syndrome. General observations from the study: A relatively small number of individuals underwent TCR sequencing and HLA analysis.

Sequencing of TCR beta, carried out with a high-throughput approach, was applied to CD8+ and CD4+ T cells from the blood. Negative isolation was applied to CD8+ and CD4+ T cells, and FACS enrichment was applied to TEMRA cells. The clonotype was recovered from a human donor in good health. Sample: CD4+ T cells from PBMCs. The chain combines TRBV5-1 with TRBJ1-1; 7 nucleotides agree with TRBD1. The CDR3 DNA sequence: TGCGCCAGCAGCTTGGTAGGGGGCTCTGAAGCTTTCTTT. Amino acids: CASSLVGGSEAFF.